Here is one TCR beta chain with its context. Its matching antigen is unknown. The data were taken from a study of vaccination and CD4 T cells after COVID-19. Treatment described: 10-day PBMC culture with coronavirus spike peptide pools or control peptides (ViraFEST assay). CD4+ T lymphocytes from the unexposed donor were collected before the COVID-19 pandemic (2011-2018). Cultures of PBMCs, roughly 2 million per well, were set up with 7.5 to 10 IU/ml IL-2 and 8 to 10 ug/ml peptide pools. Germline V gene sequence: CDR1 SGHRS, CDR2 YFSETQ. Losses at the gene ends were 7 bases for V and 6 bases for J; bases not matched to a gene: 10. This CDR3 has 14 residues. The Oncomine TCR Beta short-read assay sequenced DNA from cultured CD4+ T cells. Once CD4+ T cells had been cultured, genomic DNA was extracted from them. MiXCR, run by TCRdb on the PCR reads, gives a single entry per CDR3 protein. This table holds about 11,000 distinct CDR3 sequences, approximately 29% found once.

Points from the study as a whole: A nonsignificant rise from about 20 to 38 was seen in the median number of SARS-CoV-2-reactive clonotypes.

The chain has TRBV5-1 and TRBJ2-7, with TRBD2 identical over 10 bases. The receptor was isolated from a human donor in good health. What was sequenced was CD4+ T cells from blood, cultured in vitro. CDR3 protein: CASVGLAGVGEQYF. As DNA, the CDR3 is TGCGCCAGCGTCGGCCTAGCGGGAGTGGGCGAGCAGTACTTC.